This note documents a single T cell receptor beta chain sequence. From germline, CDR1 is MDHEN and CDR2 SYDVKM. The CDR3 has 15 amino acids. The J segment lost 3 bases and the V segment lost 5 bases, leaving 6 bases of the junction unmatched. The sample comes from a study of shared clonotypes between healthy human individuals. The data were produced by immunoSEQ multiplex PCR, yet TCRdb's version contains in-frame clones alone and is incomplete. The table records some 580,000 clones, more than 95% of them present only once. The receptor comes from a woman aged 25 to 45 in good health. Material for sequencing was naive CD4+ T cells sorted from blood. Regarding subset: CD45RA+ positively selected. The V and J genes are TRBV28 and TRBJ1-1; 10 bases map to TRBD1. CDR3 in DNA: TGTGCCAGCAGTCCGGAAGGGACAGGGGACACTGAAGCTTTCTTT. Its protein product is CASSPEGTGDTEAFF.